The 32 T cell receptor beta chains given below trace back to one sample, sequenced in a study of immune characteristics of hereditary and idiopathic chronic pancreatitis. Clones were read by immunoSEQ multiplex PCR, and TCRdb kept only the in-frame ones, dropping some. The table lists around 9,400 clones, roughly 77% of them singletons, with 13% to 15% in the top ten. Total pancreatectomy with islet autotransplantation was the source of the chronic pancreatitis pancreas tissue. Specimen: pancreas tissue with idiopathic chronic pancreatitis. The receptors come from a human donor with chronic pancreatitis.

The chain has TRBV6-1 and TRBJ2-3; 10 bases map to TRBD2. Germline CDR1 and CDR2: MNHNS and SASEGT. J lost 4 bases, V lost 2 bases, and 6 bases had no gene match. The CDR3 is made up of 16 amino acids. In nucleotides, the CDR3 is TGTGCCAGCAGTGAAATAGCGGGGGGTAGAGCAGATACGCAGTATTTT. This gives the protein CASSEIAGGRADTQYF.

This rearrangement joins TRBV3-1 (or the pseudogene TRBV3-2) to TRBJ2-1; no reliable D call. Trimming removed 4 bases from V and 7 bases from J, with 14 bases in between. The CDR3 has 14 amino acids. Germline CDR1 is LGHDT and CDR2 is YNNKEL (reference sequence). The CDR3 coding sequence is TGTGCCAGCAGCCCAGGACCTCCTGGGAATGAGCAGTTCTTC. It translates to CASSPGPPGNEQFF.

The chain uses TRBV7-2 and TRBJ1-4, with D possibly matching TRBD1 (5 bases). Per germline, CDR1 SGHTA and CDR2 FQGNSA. The CDR3 consists of 15 residues. V lost 5 bases and J lost 8, with 18 bases in between. CDR3 nucleotide sequence: TGTGCCAGCAGCGTTAGTTGGGGGAGTCAGGAAAAACTGTTTTTT. Amino acid sequence: CASSVSWGSQEKLFF.

This chain joins TRBV4-2 and TRBJ1-5; 8 bases are a match to TRBD1. The CDR3 sequence is 15 residues long. Germline CDR1 LGHNA, CDR2 YNFKEQ. V dropped 1 base and J dropped 6; count of bases not matched to a gene: 5. Here the CDR3 reads CASSQGGDRGQPQHF. CDR3 DNA: TGTGCCAGCAGCCAAGGTGGAGACAGGGGTCAGCCCCAGCATTTT.

The chain links TRBV12-5 to TRBJ2-2; tentatively, D is TRBD1 (5 bases). V was pared by 3 bases and J by 0 bases, with 8 bases between. The germline gives CDR1 LGHNT, CDR2 FRNRAP. This CDR3 contains 15 residues. CDR3 residues: CASGLGATNTGELFF. The CDR3 DNA reads as TGTGCTAGTGGTTTAGGGGCAACGAACACCGGGGAGCTGTTTTTT.

This rearrangement joins TRBV11-2 to TRBJ2-2, with 7 bases matching TRBD2. The V and J ends lost 5 bases and 2 bases, in that order; junction bases with no gene match: 14. CDR1 is SGHAT and CDR2 is FQNNGV in the germline V gene. The CDR3 contains 18 residues. The CDR3 nucleotides read TGTGCCAGCAGCCTAATTCCCCGGGACTATCTAAACACCGGGGAGCTGTTTTTT. Its protein product is CASSLIPRDYLNTGELFF.

The chain has TRBV18 and TRBJ2-5; no clear D gene. The CDR3 runs to 12 residues. The V end was cut by 5 bases, the J end by 2 bases, with 6 bases between. Looked up from germline, CDR1 is KGHSH and CDR2 is LQKENI. Here the CDR3 DNA reads TGTGCCAGCTCAGAAGAACAAGAGACCCAGTACTTC. This sequence encodes CASSEEQETQYF.

The chain joins TRBV4-3 to TRBJ2-1, with D possibly matching TRBD1 (5 bases). Looked up from germline, CDR1 is LGHNA and CDR2 is YSLEER. The CDR3 is made up of 14 amino acids. Deletions cut 0 bases from V and 8 bases from J, with 11 bases between. The CDR3 sequence is CASSQDGASYEQFF. DNA for the CDR3: TGCGCCAGCAGCCAAGATGGGGCTAGTTATGAGCAGTTCTTC.

The chain carries TRBV5-8 and TRBJ2-2; D is undetermined. The length of the CDR3 is 17 residues. Germline V lookup: CDR1 SGHTS, CDR2 YDEGEE. Trimming cost V 4 bases and J 5 bases, with 21 bases left between them. The CDR3 reads CASSEGVSSDVTGELFF. DNA of the CDR3: TGTGCCAGCAGCGAAGGAGTGTCCTCGGACGTTACCGGGGAGCTGTTTTTT.

This clone qualifies as hyperexpanded. The gene calls are TRBV2 and TRBJ1-1; D is unclear. In germline, CDR1 is SNHLY, CDR2 FYNNEI. This CDR3 is 11 amino acids long. The V and J ends lost 3 bases and 8 bases respectively, with 7 bases between them. This chain's CDR3 is CASSEGMEAFF. CDR3 sequence (DNA): TGTGCCAGCAGTGAGGGGATGGAAGCTTTCTTT.

This clone rates as hyperexpanded (1% or more). The chain employs TRBV5-5 and TRBJ2-7; D not resolved. Germline CDR1 reads SGHKS; CDR2 reads YYEKEE (reference sequence). The CDR3 spans 12 residues. Between the trimmed V and J ends, which lost 0 bases and 5 bases, there was a span of 6 bases. The CDR3, as DNA: TGTGCCAGCAGCTTGGGGACCAACGAGCAGTACTTC. Amino acid sequence: CASSLGTNEQYF.

This chain connects TRBV6-6 to TRBJ1-3; no reliable D call. The V and J ends lost 6 bases and 0 bases respectively, with 12 bases between them. Germline loops: CDR1 MNHNY, CDR2 SVGAGI (reference sequence). This CDR3 has 15 amino acids. CDR3 sequence: CASRSPGVSGNTIYF. The DNA of the CDR3 is TGTGCCAGCAGATCCCCCGGGGTCTCTGGAAACACCATATATTTT.

This clone was recorded once. The chain recombines TRBV6-6 with TRBJ1-1, with D uncertain. The CDR3 runs 10 residues. The germline CDR1 and CDR2 sequences are MNHNY and SVGAGI (reference sequence). V lost 8 bases, J lost 7 bases, and 8 bases lay in between. CDR3 protein: CASVHGEAFF. DNA for the CDR3: TGTGCCAGCGTACATGGTGAAGCTTTCTTT.

The rearrangement joins TRBV7-6 to TRBJ1-4; D unclear. Trimming took off 2 bases at V and 4 bases at J, with 8 bases between the two ends. The CDR3 is 14 amino acids. Looked up from germline, CDR1 is SGHVS and CDR2 is FNYEAQ. CDR3 sequence: CASSLFEGNEKLFF. In DNA form, the CDR3 reads TGTGCCAGCAGCTTATTTGAGGGTAATGAAAAACTGTTTTTT.

The chain links TRBV9 to TRBJ1-1; possibly TRBD1 for D (5 bases). V lost 5 bases, J lost 2 bases, and 16 bases lay in between. Per germline, CDR1 SGDLS and CDR2 YYNGEE. The CDR3 consists of 15 residues. The CDR3 DNA reads as TGTGCCAGCAGGGCACACGGGACGCCAAACACTGAAGCTTTCTTT. Translated, it gives CASRAHGTPNTEAFF. Full variable domain (rest looked up from reference TRBV9 and TRBJ1-1): DSGVTQTPKHLITATGQRVTLRCSPRSGDLSVYWYQQSLDQGLQFLIQYYNGEERAKGNILERFSAQQFPDLHSELNLSSLELGDSALYFCASRAHGTPNTEAFFGQGTRLTVV.

This clone was recorded only once. This chain joins TRBV27 and TRBJ2-1; unclear D gene. The CDR3 has 11 amino acids. CDR1 MNHEY and CDR2 SMNVEV come from the germline V gene (reference sequence). Trimming cost V 5 bases and J 2 bases, with 1 base left between them. The chain's CDR3 is CASSTYNEQFF. CDR3 nucleotides: TGTGCCAGCAGTACCTACAATGAGCAGTTCTTC.

The chain combines TRBV9 with TRBJ2-3, with D tentatively TRBD1 or TRBD2 (5 bases each). The CDR3 is made up of 16 amino acids. CDR1 is SGDLS and CDR2 is YYNGEE in the germline V gene. Trimming cost V 4 bases and J 2 bases, with 17 bases left between them. This CDR3 is CASSLGGGISTDTQYF. The DNA of the CDR3 is TGTGCCAGCAGCTTAGGTGGGGGAATTTCCACAGATACGCAGTATTTT.

The rearrangement joins TRBV9 to TRBJ1-1; 7 bases agree with TRBD1. Germline trimming cut 6 bases from V and 1 base from J; bases unmatched to any gene: 6. Germline V gene lookup returns CDR1 SGDLS and CDR2 YYNGEE. The CDR3 is made up of 14 amino acids. In DNA, the CDR3 is TGTGCCAGCAACAGGGCAGGGGGGAACACTGAAGCTTTCTTT. It encodes CASNRAGGNTEAFF.

There are a few counts of this clone. The chain recombines TRBV28 with TRBJ2-1, with D possibly TRBD1 on 5 matching bases. The germline V gene has CDR1 MDHEN and CDR2 SYDVKM. The CDR3 runs to 13 residues. V lost 6 bases and J lost 4, with 10 bases in between. The CDR3 protein is CASRQASYNEQFF. CDR3 nucleotides: TGTGCCAGCAGACAGGCCTCTTACAATGAGCAGTTCTTC.

The chain links TRBV19 to TRBJ2-4, with D perhaps matching TRBD2 (6 bases). This CDR3 comprises 13 residues. Trimming cost V 9 bases and J 6 bases, with 15 bases left between them. Germline-derived CDR1 and CDR2 are LNHDA and SQIVND (reference sequence). In DNA, the CDR3 is TGTGCCAGCCAGAGACGGGGAGGAAACATTCAGTACTTC. This codes for CASQRRGGNIQYF.

This clone has just one count. J is TRBJ2-7 and V is TRBV5-5; D remains ambiguous. V lost 0 bases, J lost 3 bases, and 4 bases lay in between. This CDR3 comprises 12 residues. Germline CDR1 reads SGHKS; CDR2 reads YYEKEE (reference sequence). The CDR3 DNA is TGTGCCAGCAGCTTGGATCTCTACGAGCAGTACTTC. It specifies CASSLDLYEQYF.

This clone was counted once. CDR3: CASSPLLDTQYF. The CDR3 nucleotides read TGTGCCAGCAGCCCCCTTTTAGATACGCAGTATTTT. The chain uses TRBV7-8 and TRBJ2-3; D not certain. This CDR3 contains 12 residues. CDR1 SGHVS and CDR2 FQNEAQ come from the germline V gene. Trimming left V 5 bases short and J 5 bases short, with 8 bases between.

This clone occurred a few times. The chain joins TRBV7-9 to TRBJ1-4; TRBD1 matches at 7 bases. From germline, CDR1 is SEHNR and CDR2 FQNEAQ (reference sequence). The CDR3 is 14 amino acids. V shed 4 bases, J shed 8 bases, and the junction held 7 bases outside the gene matches. The CDR3 loop reads CASSSGQSGEKLFF. In DNA, the CDR3 is TGTGCCAGCAGCTCGGGACAGTCTGGGGAAAAACTGTTTTTT.

The chain carries TRBV6-7 and TRBJ2-5; TRBD1 matches 8 bases. TRBV6-7 is an ORF for which the function is uncertain. The CDR3 is made up of 16 amino acids. V shed 2 bases and J 7 bases; nucleotides not matched to a gene: 12. The CDR3 sequence is CASSYPGTGPSGTQYF. Written as DNA, the CDR3 is TGTGCCAGCAGTTACCCCGGGACAGGACCCTCCGGGACCCAGTACTTC.

This clone was picked up one time. V is TRBV27 and J is TRBJ1-2; D may be TRBD1 (6 bases). The CDR3 runs to 15 residues. Germline lookup yields CDR1 MNHEY and CDR2 SMNVEV (reference sequence). Trimming took 2 bases from V and 2 from J, leaving 12 bases between them. CDR3 amino acids: CASSLMADSNYGYTF. The DNA of the CDR3 is TGTGCCAGCAGTTTAATGGCGGACAGCAACTATGGCTACACCTTC.

This clone was recorded a few times. The chain combines TRBV28 with TRBJ1-6; D remains ambiguous. V was pared by 5 bases and J by 5 bases, with 10 bases between. This CDR3 region has 14 residues. Germline V gene sequence: CDR1 MDHEN, CDR2 SYDVKM. Written as DNA, the CDR3 is TGTGCCAGCAGTCCTTGGGAAAATAATTCACCCCTCCACTTT. Protein sequence: CASSPWENNSPLHF.

The chain combines TRBV19 with TRBJ1-5; D is unclear. Germline V gene data show CDR1 as LNHDA and CDR2 as SQIVND (reference sequence). The CDR3 totals 16 residues. The V end was cut by 7 bases, the J end by 3 bases, with 19 bases between. The CDR3: CASTNVVRGLNQPQHF. The CDR3 DNA sequence: TGTGCCAGTACCAATGTCGTCCGGGGTCTCAATCAGCCCCAGCATTTT.

The chain carries TRBV5-4 and TRBJ1-4, with D tentatively TRBD1 (5 bases). The germline V and J ends were trimmed by 4 bases and 0 bases, with 13 bases remaining between them. From germline, CDR1 is SGHNT and CDR2 YYREEE (reference sequence). This CDR3 is built from 16 residues. The CDR3 nucleotides are TGTGCCAGCAGCCCGGGACCGACCTCAACTAATGAAAAACTGTTTTTT. Translating it yields CASSPGPTSTNEKLFF.

This clone was detected once. The chain employs TRBV4-3 and TRBJ2-5; 12 nucleotides match TRBD2. The V gene's germline CDR1 is LGHNA and CDR2 YSLEER. The junction had 4 bases not matched to a gene; V was cut back by 4 bases and J by 4 bases. CDR3 length: 15 residues. The CDR3: CASSRTTSGGETQYF. CDR3 sequence (DNA): TGCGCCAGCAGCCGCACGACTAGCGGGGGAGAGACCCAGTACTTC.

The chain has TRBV11-1 and TRBJ2-2; no definite D call. The CDR3 has 13 amino acids. Trimming shortened V by 5 bases and J by 5 bases, and 9 bases separated the two germline ends. In germline, CDR1 is SGHAT, CDR2 FQDESV (reference sequence). The CDR3 DNA reads as TGTGCCAGCAGCATCAGTGAAACCGGGGAGCTGTTTTTT. This translates into CASSISETGELFF. Variable domain in full (rest from reference TRBV11-1 and TRBJ2-2): EAEVAQSPRYKITEKSQAVAFWCDPISGHATLYWYRQILGQGPELLVQFQDESVVDDSQLPKDRFSAERLKGVDSTLKIQPAELGDSAMYLCASSISETGELFFGEGSRLTVL.

The chain combines TRBV6-1 with TRBJ2-3; a weak D match, TRBD2 (6 bases). CDR3 size: 12 residues. Germline-derived CDR1 and CDR2 are MNHNS and SASEGT. V lost 1 base to trimming and J lost 9 bases, with 8 bases between them. The CDR3 region is CASSEVRGTQYF. The CDR3, as DNA: TGTGCCAGCAGTGAAGTCCGGGGGACGCAGTATTTT.

V is TRBV19 and J is TRBJ1-4, with 8 bases identical to TRBD1. CDR1 is LNHDA and CDR2 is SQIVND in the germline V gene (reference sequence). J lost 0 bases, V lost 5 bases, and 5 bases had no gene match. CDR3 size: 16 residues. CDR3 amino acids: CASSPGQVATNEKLFF. As DNA, the CDR3 is TGTGCCAGTAGTCCGGGACAGGTTGCAACTAATGAAAAACTGTTTTTT.